These 23 T cell receptor beta chains share one sample of origin, sequenced in a study of blood T cell repertoires in COVID-19. Assay used: immunoSEQ multiplex PCR; TCRdb lists only in-frame clones, some missing. The data show about 160,000 clones, with 81% seen just once and about a tenth held by the top ten. The material sequenced was peripheral blood. The origin of the receptors is a human donor in a cohort sampled during active COVID-19.

V gene TRBV6-6 combines with J gene TRBJ1-1, with 9 bases lining up with TRBD1. The CDR3 extends over 14 amino acids. In germline, CDR1 is MNHNY, CDR2 SVGAGI (reference sequence). Trimming took 5 bases from V and 5 from J; bases not matched to a gene: 6. CDR3 bases: TGTGCCAGCAGTACGAGAGACAGGGGGACTGAAGCTTTCTTT. It codes for CASSTRDRGTEAFF.

J is TRBJ2-7 and V is TRBV11-2; a possible D gene is TRBD2 (5 bases). The CDR3 has 11 amino acids. Trimming removed 5 bases from V and 4 bases from J, with 6 bases in between. Germline V lookup: CDR1 SGHAT, CDR2 FQNNGV. The CDR3 bases are TGTGCCAGCAGCCGCGGGTACGAGCAGTACTTC. Amino acids: CASSRGYEQYF.

The chain combines TRBV7-2 with TRBJ2-7; 11 bases map to TRBD2. There are 14 residues in the CDR3. Trimming removed 4 bases from V and 3 bases from J; junction bases left unmatched: 2. Germline lookup yields CDR1 SGHTA and CDR2 FQGNSA. This CDR3 reads CASSSGLAGYEQYF. The CDR3 DNA reads TGTGCCAGCAGCTCCGGACTAGCGGGCTACGAGCAGTACTTC.

This chain uses TRBV27 with TRBJ2-1, with 9 nucleotides matching TRBD2. With 4 bases clipped from V and 6 bases from J, the junction kept 13 bases outside the gene matches. CDR1 and CDR2 (germline): MNHEY, SMNVEV (reference sequence). There are 17 residues in the CDR3. CDR3 sequence: CASSSRLAVEVSNEQFF. CDR3 bases: TGTGCCAGCAGTTCCCGACTAGCGGTGGAGGTAAGCAATGAGCAGTTCTTC.

This sequence joins TRBV4-3 and TRBJ2-3; TRBD2 aligns across 11 bases. Losses at the gene ends were 5 bases for V and 8 bases for J; bases not matched to a gene: 15. Germline V lookup: CDR1 LGHNA, CDR2 YSLEER. The CDR3 contains 17 residues. CDR3 protein: CASSMVAGGPGEGTQYF. The CDR3 coding sequence is TGCGCCAGCAGCATGGTAGCGGGAGGGCCGGGGGAGGGTACGCAGTATTTT.

V usage is TRBV2 and J usage is TRBJ2-2, with D possibly being TRBD1 (5 bases). The CDR3 length is 16 residues. V lost 2 bases, J lost 0 bases, and 10 bases lay in between. The germline V gene has CDR1 SNHLY and CDR2 FYNNEI. The CDR3 region has the DNA TGTGCCAGCAGTGAATCAGGGATCCCGAACACCGGGGAGCTGTTTTTT. The encoded protein is CASSESGIPNTGELFF. The variable domain in full, with the rest retrieved from reference TRBV2 and TRBJ2-2, is EPEVTQTPSHQVTQMGQEVILRCVPISNHLYFYWYRQILGQKVEFLVSFYNNEISEKSEIFDDQFSVERPDGSNFTLKIRSTKLEDSAMYFCASSESGIPNTGELFFGEGSRLTVL.

This clone has a handful of counts. The genes are TRBV19 and TRBJ1-3; D possibly corresponds to TRBD1 (6 bases). This CDR3 is 19 amino acids long. Germline CDR1 is LNHDA and CDR2 is SQIVND (reference sequence). Trimming left V 4 bases short and J 0 bases short, with 22 bases between. CDR3 sequence reads: CASSRDATGQGNSGNTIYF. Here the CDR3 DNA reads TGTGCCAGTAGTAGAGACGCTACAGGGCAGGGGAACTCTGGAAACACCATATATTTT.

The table lists this clone with many counts. The CDR3 nucleotides are TGTGCCAGCAGCTTTGGGGACATCGGCTCTGGAAACACCATATATTTT. Its protein product is CASSFGDIGSGNTIYF. V is TRBV7-8 and J is TRBJ1-3; a possible D gene is TRBD1 (6 bases). From germline, CDR1 is SGHVS and CDR2 FQNEAQ. The V end lost 3 bases, the J end lost 0 bases, and 12 bases lay between the germline ends. The CDR3 sequence is 16 residues long. The variable domain in full, with the rest retrieved from reference TRBV7-8 and TRBJ1-3, is GAGVSQSPRYKVAKRGQDVALRCDPISGHVSLFWYQQALGQGPEFLTYFQNEAQLDKSGLPSDRFFAERPEGSVSTLKIQRTQQEDSAVYLCASSFGDIGSGNTIYFGEGSWLTVV.

This sequence joins TRBV30 and TRBJ2-3; 7 bases agree with TRBD1. Looked up from germline, CDR1 is GTSNPN and CDR2 is SVGIG (reference sequence). The V segment lost 0 bases and the J segment 2 bases; nucleotides outside the gene matches: 5. This CDR3 has 15 amino acids. CDR3 coding DNA: TGTGCCTGGAGTGTAGGGCAGGGGGACACAGATACGCAGTATTTT. Protein: CAWSVGQGDTDTQYF.

In this sample, this clone turned up once. This sequence joins TRBV6-6 and TRBJ1-1; 8 bases map to TRBD1. Per germline, CDR1 MNHNY and CDR2 SVGAGI (reference sequence). The V segment lost 5 bases and the J segment 4 bases; nucleotides outside the gene matches: 9. The CDR3 is 15 amino acids. CDR3 residues: CASSAMTGTGTEAFF. The DNA of the CDR3 is TGTGCCAGCAGTGCGATGACAGGGACAGGCACTGAAGCTTTCTTT.

The chain links TRBV10-2 to TRBJ1-1; the D is unclear. The V gene lost 7 bases and the J gene lost 1 base, with 19 bases spanning the gap. The CDR3 has 16 residues. In germline, CDR1 is WSHSY, CDR2 SAAADI. For the CDR3, the DNA is TGCGCCAGCAACGGCCTACATGTGTCAGGGAACACTGAAGCTTTCTTT. Protein: CASNGLHVSGNTEAFF.

This clone showed up just once. The V call is TRBV4-3, the J call TRBJ1-5; no firm D call. Germline-derived CDR1 and CDR2 are LGHNA and YSLEER. The CDR3 has 13 amino acids. Trimming removed 0 bases from V and 6 bases from J, with 6 bases in between. CDR3 bases: TGCGCCAGCAGCCAAGACACGAGTCAGCCCCAGCATTTT. It encodes CASSQDTSQPQHF.

The chain's CDR3 is CASSATGPYEQYF. In DNA, the CDR3 is TGTGCCAGCAGCGCTACAGGGCCCTACGAGCAGTACTTC. The J gene is TRBJ2-7, the V gene TRBV7-2; D is perhaps TRBD1 (6 bases). CDR1 SGHTA and CDR2 FQGNSA come from the germline V gene. V lost 5 bases and J 2 bases, leaving 10 bases between the germline ends. The CDR3 runs 13 residues.

This chain uses TRBV14 with TRBJ2-1; TRBD2 matches 13 bases. The CDR3 spans 16 residues. CDR1 and CDR2 (germline): SGHDN, FVKESK. Trimming removed 1 base from V and 4 bases from J; junction bases left unmatched: 1. CDR3 residues: CASSQGGLAGYNEQFF. CDR3 DNA sequence: TGTGCCAGCAGCCAAGGGGGACTAGCGGGGTACAATGAGCAGTTCTTC. The full variable domain, with the rest looked up from reference TRBV14 and TRBJ2-1, is EAGVTQFPSHSVIEKGQTVTLRCDPISGHDNLYWYRRVMGKEIKFLLHFVKESKQDESGMPNNRFLAERTGGTYSTLKVQPAELEDSGVYFCASSQGGLAGYNEQFFGPGTRLTVL.

A note on this clone: Germline and junction disagree at one end, which may indicate a read error. The chain combines TRBV28 with TRBJ1-2; TRBD1 agrees at 8 bases. This CDR3 contains 15 residues. The germline V gene encodes CDR1 MDHEN and CDR2 SYDVKM. The CDR3 loop is CASSFETGTGGRWYF. The CDR3 region has the DNA TGTGCCAGCAGTTTTGAAACCGGGACAGGAGGCCGGTGGTACTTC.

The chain couples TRBV2 to TRBJ2-7, with 8 bases aligning to TRBD2. The CDR3 loop spans 14 amino acids. V dropped 7 bases and J dropped 2; count of bases not matched to a gene: 7. Germline V lookup: CDR1 SNHLY, CDR2 FYNNEI. The CDR3 DNA reads TGTGCCAGCAAAACGAGCGGGAGCACCTACGAGCAGTACTTC. Amino acids: CASKTSGSTYEQYF. The whole variable domain, remainder taken from reference TRBV2 and TRBJ2-7, is EPEVTQTPSHQVTQMGQEVILRCVPISNHLYFYWYRQILGQKVEFLVSFYNNEISEKSEIFDDQFSVERPDGSNFTLKIRSTKLEDSAMYFCASKTSGSTYEQYFGPGTRLTVT.

The J gene is TRBJ2-6, the V gene TRBV6-5; TRBD2 might be the D (6 bases). The germline V and J ends were trimmed by 7 bases and 0 bases, with 10 bases remaining between them. Looked up from germline, CDR1 is MNHEY and CDR2 is SVGAGI. The CDR3 is 15 amino acids. CDR3 DNA: TGTGCCAGCATTCTCGGGGGCTCTGGGGCCAACGTCCTGACTTTC. Translating it yields CASILGGSGANVLTF.

The chain is built from TRBV28 and TRBJ1-4, with D tentatively TRBD1 (6 bases). CDR3 length: 19 amino acids. CDR1 is MDHEN and CDR2 is SYDVKM in the germline V gene. The V end was cut by 7 bases, the J end by 5 bases, with 29 bases between. CDR3 amino acids: CASTNGLFSHKGTNEKLFF. CDR3 DNA sequence: TGTGCCAGCACCAACGGGTTATTCAGCCACAAAGGGACAAATGAAAAACTGTTTTTT.

The chain carries TRBV4-1 and TRBJ1-4, with D possibly TRBD1 on 5 matching bases. In germline, CDR1 is MGHRA, CDR2 YSYEKL. The germline V and J ends were trimmed by 0 bases and 4 bases, with 21 bases remaining between them. This CDR3 contains 19 residues. The CDR3 DNA is TGCGCCAGCAGCCAAGATCGGGGGAACCGCGGGTCTTTTAATGAAAAACTGTTTTTT. Protein sequence: CASSQDRGNRGSFNEKLFF.

The chain uses TRBV2 and TRBJ2-2; 9 bases line up with TRBD1. Trimming removed 7 bases from V and 1 base from J; junction bases left unmatched: 1. The CDR3 consists of 14 residues. In germline, CDR1 is SNHLY, CDR2 FYNNEI. The CDR3: CASTTGGNTGELFF. CDR3 nucleotide sequence: TGTGCCAGCACGACAGGGGGGAACACCGGGGAGCTGTTTTTT.

This clone appeared many times. The genes are TRBV24-1 and TRBJ2-3; TRBD1 agrees at 9 bases. The germline V gene encodes CDR1 KGHDR and CDR2 SFDVKD. This CDR3 region has 17 residues. V trimming: 2 bases; J trimming: 4 bases; junction bases outside the gene matches: 9. The DNA of the CDR3 is TGTGCCACCAGTGATTCGGGACAGGGCTCCCAGCCAGATACGCAGTATTTT. Translating gives CATSDSGQGSQPDTQYF.

The V gene is TRBV19, the J gene TRBJ2-7; a possible D gene is TRBD1 (6 bases). The V end was cut by 10 bases, the J end by 2 bases, with 21 bases between. Germline loops: CDR1 LNHDA, CDR2 SQIVND (reference sequence). The length of the CDR3 is 15 residues. CDR3 sequence (DNA): TGTGCCACCCGACAAACAGGGTTTGAAACCTACGAGCAGTACTTC. Translated, it gives CATRQTGFETYEQYF.

This clone showed up just once. The chain employs TRBV28 and TRBJ2-1; 7 bases agree with TRBD1. After removal of 2 bases from V and 6 bases from J, the junction contained 22 bases not matched to a gene. Germline V gene lookup returns CDR1 MDHEN and CDR2 SYDVKM. The CDR3 spans 20 residues. The CDR3, as DNA: TGTGCCAGCAGTTTAGGTGGACAGGTGGCCTTACCTCTTTATGGCAATGAGCAGTTCTTC. Translated: CASSLGGQVALPLYGNEQFF.